These 29 T cell receptor beta chains came from one sample sequenced in a study of cytomegalovirus exposure and HLA in healthy donors. Assay: immunoSEQ multiplex PCR; the TCRdb copy retains only in-frame clones and omits some. The data contain 200,000 or so clones, approximately 88% of them seen just once; the ten biggest clones take up under 7.5%. The specimen was PBMCs. These receptors originate from a man aged 18 to 29 in good health and CMV-seropositive.

CDR3: CASSPPPPQGSIQYF. DNA for the CDR3: TGTGCCAGCAGCCCCCCTCCCCCCCAGGGTTCAATCCAGTACTTC. V and J are TRBV7-2 and TRBJ2-5, with a tentative D call TRBD1 (5 bases). V lost 5 bases, J lost 10 bases, and 23 bases lay in between. From germline, CDR1 is SGHTA and CDR2 FQGNSA. The CDR3 runs to 15 residues.

Regarding this clone: This may be a read error, as it is one base from a much larger clone. The chain uses TRBV11-3 and TRBJ1-1; 7 nucleotides line up with TRBD1. V gave up 4 bases and J gave up 1 base; unmatched junction bases: 0. From germline, CDR1 is SGHNT and CDR2 YENEEA. The CDR3 is 13 amino acids. The chain's CDR3 is CASSWTGNTEAFF. The CDR3, as DNA: TGTGCCAGCAGCTGGACAGGGAACACTGAAGCTTTCTTT.

The genes are TRBV27 and TRBJ2-3; 13 bases fit TRBD2. The junction had 11 bases not matched to a gene; V was cut back by 3 bases and J by 2 bases. There are 19 residues in the CDR3. CDR1 is MNHEY and CDR2 is SMNVEV in the germline V gene (reference sequence). CDR3 bases: TGTGCCAGCAGTTTTCACGGGACTAGCGGGGTGGGGACCACAGATACGCAGTATTTT. It yields the protein CASSFHGTSGVGTTDTQYF.

The chain has TRBV4-3 and TRBJ2-7; 8 nucleotides agree with TRBD2. V was pared by 4 bases and J by 3 bases, with 2 bases of the junction left unmatched. From germline, CDR1 is LGHNA and CDR2 YSLEER. The CDR3 covers 13 residues. In DNA, the CDR3 is TGCGCCAGCAGCCGCGCGGGGGGCTACGAGCAGTACTTC. Protein product: CASSRAGGYEQYF.

The rearrangement links TRBV6-6 to TRBJ2-7, with 8 positions matching TRBD2. Trimming at V came to 6 bases and at J to 3 bases, leaving 7 bases not matched to a gene. CDR3 size: 14 residues. Germline assignment: CDR1 MNHNY and CDR2 SVGAGI (reference sequence). This chain's CDR3 is CASSLGTRNYEQYF. In DNA, the CDR3 is TGTGCCAGCAGCCTCGGGACTAGGAACTACGAGCAGTACTTC.

CDR3 amino acids: CAWSVLSGAGELFF. CDR3 coding DNA: TGTGCCTGGAGTGTACTGTCAGGGGCCGGGGAGCTGTTTTTT. The V gene is TRBV30, the J gene TRBJ2-2, with a possible D match to TRBD1 (6 bases). This CDR3 is 14 amino acids long. Trimming shortened V by 0 bases and J by 6 bases, and 11 bases separated the two germline ends. In germline, CDR1 is GTSNPN, CDR2 SVGIG (reference sequence).

This chain connects TRBV7-2 to TRBJ2-3, with D uncertain. V was trimmed by 5 bases and J by 2 bases, leaving 11 bases between them. This CDR3 spans 14 amino acids. Germline CDR1 and CDR2: SGHTA and FQGNSA. The DNA for the CDR3 is TGTGCCAGCAGCCCCCGTATGGCCACAGATACGCAGTATTTT. Translating it yields CASSPRMATDTQYF.

This rearrangement joins TRBV7-9 to TRBJ2-5; 8 nucleotides match TRBD1. This CDR3 contains 15 residues. Germline-derived CDR1 and CDR2 are SEHNR and FQNEAQ (reference sequence). V was pared by 3 bases and J by 7 bases, with 10 bases of the junction left unmatched. CDR3 protein: CASSFDRGRIGTQYF. Here the CDR3 DNA reads TGTGCCAGCAGCTTCGACAGGGGCCGAATTGGGACCCAGTACTTC.

The genes are TRBV27 and TRBJ2-3; TRBD2 aligns across 13 bases. The ends lost 4 bases at V and 9 bases at J; junction bases unmatched: 7. CDR3 size: 15 residues. Germline V gene data show CDR1 as MNHEY and CDR2 as SMNVEV (reference sequence). This CDR3 reads CASSSGLAGEKTQYF. CDR3 bases: TGTGCCAGCAGTTCAGGACTAGCGGGAGAAAAAACGCAGTATTTT.

The chain couples TRBV29-1 to TRBJ1-5; TRBD1 might be the D (5 bases). The length of the CDR3 is 15 residues. Trimming took 2 bases from V and 1 from J, leaving 12 bases between them. CDR1 is SQVTM, CDR2 ANQGSEA, per germline. CDR3 DNA sequence: TGCAGCGTTGAAAGTTCGGACATCAGCAATCAGCCCCAGCATTTT. This codes for CSVESSDISNQPQHF.

This sequence joins TRBV5-1 and TRBJ2-5, with D hard to call. Germline CDR1 and CDR2: SGHRS and YFSETQ. V shed 0 bases and J shed 1 base, with 7 bases lying between them. CDR3 length equals 14 residues. The CDR3 is CASSLGASQETQYF. The CDR3 bases are TGCGCCAGCAGCTTGGGGGCGTCCCAAGAGACCCAGTACTTC.

V usage is TRBV12-1 and J usage is TRBJ1-3; the table's D gene call, TRBD1, was not cross checked with the DNA. TRBV12-1 is designated a pseudogene. The CDR3 totals 15 residues. CDR3 sequence: CASSRTLFAGNTIYF. In nucleotides, the CDR3 is TGTGCCAGCTCCCGGACACTCTTCGCCGGAAACACCATATATTTT.

The genes are TRBV10-3 and TRBJ2-7, with 9 bases matching TRBD1. J lost 0 bases, V lost 9 bases, and 3 bases had no gene match. The CDR3 length is 13 residues. Looked up from germline, CDR1 is ENHRY and CDR2 is SYGVKD. Here the CDR3 reads CAITGGGSYEQYF. The CDR3 DNA sequence: TGTGCCATAACAGGGGGCGGCTCCTACGAGCAGTACTTC.

The CDR3 sequence is CASSRGGISYEQYF. CDR3 DNA: TGTGCCAGCAGCCGAGGAGGAATCTCCTACGAGCAGTACTTC. The chain combines TRBV7-3 with TRBJ2-7; D is perhaps TRBD2 (5 bases). Germline V gene sequence: CDR1 SGHTA, CDR2 FQGTGA. V was cut by 5 bases and J by 0 bases, with 11 bases left in between. CDR3 length: 14 residues.

V and J are TRBV2 and TRBJ2-7, with D maybe TRBD1 (6 bases). Trimming cost V 4 bases and J 3 bases, with 10 bases left between them. The CDR3 sequence is 13 residues long. Germline lookup yields CDR1 SNHLY and CDR2 FYNNEI. CDR3 in amino acids: CASSVGQIYEQYF. The CDR3 DNA reads TGTGCCAGCAGTGTTGGACAGATCTACGAGCAGTACTTC.

The rearrangement uses TRBV7-9 and TRBJ1-5; D gene unclear. Germline CDR1 and CDR2: SEHNR and FQNEAQ (reference sequence). V dropped 3 bases and J dropped 0 bases, with 6 bases sitting between them. CDR3 length: 14 residues. The CDR3 sequence is CASSFGSSNQPQHF. CDR3 nucleotides: TGTGCCAGCAGCTTTGGGAGTAGCAATCAGCCCCAGCATTTT.

This rearrangement joins TRBV7-2 to TRBJ1-1, with a weak D call TRBD1 (5 bases). Deletions cut 5 bases from V and 0 bases from J, with 13 bases between. The germline V gene has CDR1 SGHTA and CDR2 FQGNSA. CDR3 size: 15 residues. The CDR3 bases are TGTGCCAGCAGCCCCCTGGGGCTGATGAACACTGAAGCTTTCTTT. Translation: CASSPLGLMNTEAFF. The full variable domain, with the rest looked up from reference TRBV7-2 and TRBJ1-1, is GAGVSQSPSNKVTEKGKDVELRCDPISGHTALYWYRQSLGQGLEFLIYFQGNSAPDKSGLPSDRFSAERTGGSVSTLTIQRTQQEDSAVYLCASSPLGLMNTEAFFGQGTRLTVV.

The chain links TRBV9 to TRBJ2-1; TRBD2 might be the D (5 bases). CDR1 and CDR2 from the germline V gene are SGDLS and YYNGEE. This CDR3 is 14 amino acids long. V dropped 2 bases and J dropped 6 bases, with 12 bases sitting between them. DNA of the CDR3: TGTGCCAGCAGCGTTAGGTGGGAGTTCAATGAGCAGTTCTTC. This sequence encodes CASSVRWEFNEQFF.

The CDR3 DNA sequence: TGCGCCAGCAGCCGCTCCACTAGCGCCCCCTACGAGCAGTACTTC. This encodes CASSRSTSAPYEQYF. This chain connects TRBV4-3 to TRBJ2-7; 7 bases line up with TRBD2. The ends lost 4 bases at V and 2 bases at J; junction bases unmatched: 8. Looked up from germline, CDR1 is LGHNA and CDR2 is YSLEER. This CDR3 has 15 residues.

J is TRBJ1-2 and V is TRBV5-6, with 9 bases identical to TRBD1. CDR1 is SGHDT, CDR2 YYEEEE, per germline. The CDR3 consists of 16 residues. The J segment lost 4 bases and the V segment lost 4 bases, leaving 11 bases of the junction unmatched. The CDR3 DNA reads TGTGCCAGCAGCCCGGGGGACAGGGAGGCCCTCTATGGCTACACCTTC. Protein: CASSPGDREALYGYTF.

V usage is TRBV28 and J usage is TRBJ2-7; D is perhaps TRBD1 (6 bases). CDR3 length: 12 amino acids. Germline assignment: CDR1 MDHEN and CDR2 SYDVKM. V gave up 8 bases and J gave up 3 bases, with 11 bases separating them. This chain's CDR3 is CASLGDIYEQYF. The CDR3 coding sequence is TGTGCCAGCTTGGGGGACATCTACGAGCAGTACTTC.

The chain couples TRBV2 to TRBJ1-2; the match to TRBD1 covers 7 bases. Trimming removed 4 bases from V and 4 bases from J; junction bases left unmatched: 24. The germline gives CDR1 SNHLY, CDR2 FYNNEI. The CDR3 extends over 20 amino acids. For the CDR3, the DNA is TGTGCCAGCAGTGGTGGATTTATTGGGACAGCTACGAAAAGTGGCTATGGCTACACCTTC. This encodes CASSGGFIGTATKSGYGYTF.

The CDR3 region has the DNA TGTGCCAGCAGCCCGAGCATCAGCGGGAATGAGCAGTTCTTC. This encodes CASSPSISGNEQFF. The chain links TRBV7-7 to TRBJ2-1, with D perhaps matching TRBD2 (6 bases). CDR1 is SSHAT and CDR2 is FNYEAQ in the germline V gene (reference sequence). V was cut by 5 bases and J by 7 bases, with 15 bases left in between. This CDR3 comprises 14 residues. Combining the CDR3 with reference TRBV7-7 and TRBJ2-1 gives the whole variable domain GAGVSQSPRYKVTKRGQDVTLRCDPISSHATLYWYQQALGQGPEFLTYFNYEAQPDKSGLPSDRFSAERPEGSISTLTIQRTEQRDSAMYRCASSPSISGNEQFFGPGTRLTVL.

The rearrangement uses TRBV18 and TRBJ2-7, with a tentative D call TRBD2 (8 bases). This CDR3 spans 14 amino acids. Trimming removed 3 bases from V and 6 bases from J, with 15 bases in between. The germline V gene has CDR1 KGHSH and CDR2 LQKENI. The CDR3 sequence: CASSPREGASEQYF. CDR3 coding DNA: TGTGCCAGCTCACCCCGGGAGGGGGCCAGCGAGCAGTACTTC.

The rearrangement joins TRBV6-1 to TRBJ1-1; perhaps TRBD1 as D (5 bases). The length of the CDR3 is 18 residues. Trimming removed 3 bases at V and 0 bases at J, with 20 bases between. Germline V CDR1 and CDR2: MNHNS, SASEGT. The CDR3 DNA reads TGTGCCAGCAGTGAGCGGTCTGCCCAGGGAGGGATGAACACTGAAGCTTTCTTT. The encoded protein is CASSERSAQGGMNTEAFF.

The genes are TRBV28 and TRBJ1-2; D possibly corresponds to TRBD1 (5 bases). Looked up from germline, CDR1 is MDHEN and CDR2 is SYDVKM. The CDR3 is 16 amino acids. The V end was cut by 3 bases, the J end by 7 bases, with 21 bases between. The CDR3: CASSFTPPGGISGYTF. CDR3 DNA: TGTGCCAGCAGTTTTACGCCCCCGGGGGGGATAAGTGGCTACACCTTC.

The V gene is TRBV30, the J gene TRBJ2-1; D gene unclear. Trimming cost V 0 bases and J 9 bases, with 6 bases left between them. Germline values: CDR1 GTSNPN, CDR2 SVGIG (reference sequence). The CDR3 covers 11 residues. The CDR3 nucleotides read TGTGCCTGGAGTGTCCTACTTGAGCAGTTCTTC. Protein: CAWSVLLEQFF.

The chain uses TRBV27 and TRBJ2-7; possibly TRBD2 for D (5 bases). CDR1 and CDR2 from the germline V gene are MNHEY and SMNVEV (reference sequence). Deletions cut 4 bases from V and 3 bases from J, with 13 bases between. The length of the CDR3 is 14 residues. The chain's CDR3 is CASSSTKGDYEQYF. The DNA of the CDR3 is TGTGCCAGCAGTTCAACTAAGGGAGACTACGAGCAGTACTTC.

This chain joins TRBV11-2 and TRBJ2-7; 8 nucleotides align to TRBD2. Trimming cost V 1 base and J 12 bases; bases outside gene matches: 11. The CDR3 has 14 residues. Germline-derived CDR1 and CDR2 are SGHAT and FQNNGV. The CDR3 is CASSLVRAGGLRYF. DNA for the CDR3: TGTGCCAGCAGCTTAGTGCGGGCGGGAGGTCTACGGTACTTC.